These 29 T cell receptor beta chains were sequenced from one sample in a study of T cells after yellow fever vaccination. TCRdb itself ran the 5' RACE reads through MiXCR, one entry per CDR3 protein. Of hundreds of thousands of distinct CDR3 sequences listed, roughly 12% were seen once; the top ten hold more than 13%. This specimen consisted of PBMCs, obtained on the day of the yellow fever booster vaccination. These TCRs come from a man aged 25-45 years who received the YFV17D yellow fever vaccine.

J is TRBJ2-1 and V is TRBV5-1; 11 bases align to TRBD2. Germline V gene data show CDR1 as SGHRS and CDR2 as YFSETQ. CDR3 length: 19 residues. J was trimmed by 0 bases and V by 1 base; bases with no gene match: 9. CDR3 sequence reads: CASSLSSGRALSSYNEQFF. The CDR3 region has the DNA TGCGCCAGCAGCTTGAGTAGCGGGAGGGCCCTCAGCTCCTACAATGAGCAGTTCTTC.

This clonotype has more than one count but fewer than ten. The chain combines TRBV20-1 with TRBJ1-1; TRBD1 might be the D (5 bases). In germline, CDR1 is DFQATT, CDR2 SNEGSKA (reference sequence). This CDR3 comprises 13 residues. Between the trimmed V and J ends, which lost 1 base and 0 bases, there was a span of 6 bases. CDR3 amino acids: CSARAGLNTEAFF. CDR3 in DNA: TGCAGTGCTAGAGCAGGGTTGAACACTGAAGCTTTCTTT.

This clonotype was counted a few times. CDR3 nucleotides: TGCAGTGCCCAGGATGGGATGGAGACCCAGTACTTC. This gives the protein CSAQDGMETQYF. The rearrangement uses TRBV20-1 and TRBJ2-5; unclear D gene. The V end was cut by 6 bases, the J end by 5 bases, with 13 bases between. This CDR3 region has 12 residues. Germline V gives CDR1 DFQATT, CDR2 SNEGSKA (reference sequence).

This clonotype was found a few times. The V and J genes are TRBV7-6 and TRBJ2-1; D might be TRBD1 (5 bases). The CDR3 totals 13 residues. Germline CDR1 SGHVS, CDR2 FNYEAQ. Trimming removed 6 bases from V and 4 bases from J, with 10 bases in between. CDR3 loop: CASRSDRYNEQFF. CDR3 bases: TGTGCCAGCAGGTCTGACAGATACAATGAGCAGTTCTTC.

The genes are TRBV20-1 and TRBJ2-7; D gene unclear. CDR1 DFQATT and CDR2 SNEGSKA come from the germline V gene (reference sequence). V gave up 3 bases and J gave up 4 bases, with 19 bases separating them. There are 15 residues in the CDR3. CDR3 residues: CSASPRAGLVYEQYF. The CDR3 DNA sequence: TGCAGTGCTAGTCCCCGAGCCGGGCTGGTGTACGAGCAGTACTTC.

At least ten counts were recorded for this clonotype. V is TRBV18 and J is TRBJ2-5, with 7 bases aligning to TRBD2. The CDR3 contains 14 residues. Germline V gene sequence: CDR1 KGHSH, CDR2 LQKENI. Trimming removed 3 bases from V and 5 bases from J; junction bases left unmatched: 6. CDR3 amino acids: CASSPPTSRETQYF. DNA for the CDR3: TGTGCCAGCTCACCGCCGACTAGCCGTGAGACCCAGTACTTC. The full variable domain, rest sourced from reference TRBV18 and TRBJ2-5, is NAGVMQNPRHLVRRRGQEARLRCSPMKGHSHVYWYRQLPEEGLKFMVYLQKENIIDESGMPKERFSAEFPKEGPSILRIQQVVRGDSAAYFCASSPPTSRETQYFGPGTRLLVL.

This clonotype has more than one count but fewer than ten. The chain combines TRBV5-6 with TRBJ2-1; 11 positions agree with TRBD2. CDR1 and CDR2 (germline): SGHDT, YYEEEE. The CDR3 covers 16 residues. V was clipped by 0 bases and J by 6 bases; unmatched bases: 5. Here the CDR3 reads CASSLVLTSGSNEQFF. DNA for the CDR3: TGTGCCAGCAGCTTGGTTCTAACTAGCGGGAGCAATGAGCAGTTCTTC.

This clonotype was counted ten times or more. The chain has TRBV7-2 and TRBJ2-7, with TRBD2 identical over 8 bases. The trim removed 6 bases at V and 2 bases at J, leaving 9 bases unmatched. CDR3 length equals 15 residues. CDR1 SGHTA and CDR2 FQGNSA come from the germline V gene. The CDR3 reads CASSSRTSGAYEQYF. Written as DNA, the CDR3 is TGTGCCAGCAGTTCGAGAACTAGCGGCGCCTACGAGCAGTACTTC.

This sequence joins TRBV7-9 and TRBJ1-1; D uncertain. Germline CDR1 is SEHNR and CDR2 is FQNEAQ (reference sequence). The CDR3 runs to 14 residues. Trimming stripped 4 bases from V and 1 base from J, with 10 bases between. The CDR3 DNA follows: TGTGCCAGCAGCTCTCAGGACGGGAACACTGAAGCTTTCTTT. It specifies CASSSQDGNTEAFF.

This clonotype was recorded a few times. The chain is built from TRBV7-9 and TRBJ2-1; D not certain. Trimming took 5 bases from V and 3 from J, leaving 14 bases between them. Germline V lookup: CDR1 SEHNR, CDR2 FQNEAQ (reference sequence). This CDR3 is built from 15 residues. Here the CDR3 DNA reads TGTGCCAGCAGCGCCGAGGAAATCAACTACAATGAGCAGTTCTTC. It codes for CASSAEEINYNEQFF.

This clonotype was seen only a few times. The chain links TRBV7-2 to TRBJ2-5; D is possibly TRBD1 (6 bases). V lost 6 bases and J 5 bases, leaving 13 bases between the germline ends. The CDR3 has 13 amino acids. Germline-derived CDR1 and CDR2 are SGHTA and FQGNSA. The CDR3 protein is CASRAGARETQYF. Written as DNA, the CDR3 is TGTGCCAGCAGGGCAGGGGCAAGGGAGACCCAGTACTTC.

The chain recombines TRBV19 with TRBJ2-7, with D possibly being TRBD2 (5 bases). Trimming pared 3 bases from V and 3 bases from J, leaving 18 bases between. The CDR3 extends over 16 amino acids. Per the germline V gene, CDR1 is LNHDA and CDR2 is SQIVND (reference sequence). The CDR3 loop is CASSMDLRALGYEQYF. The CDR3 DNA sequence: TGTGCCAGTAGTATGGATCTGCGGGCCTTAGGCTACGAGCAGTACTTC.

The chain employs TRBV12-3 or TRBV12-4 and TRBJ2-1, with 12 bases that match TRBD2. The CDR3 is 16 amino acids. The V segment lost 8 bases and the J segment 8 bases; nucleotides outside the gene matches: 13. The CDR3 reads CASSRLAGVSGYEQFF. The CDR3 DNA sequence: TGTGCCAGCTCCCGACTAGCGGGAGTTTCCGGTTATGAGCAGTTCTTC.

This clonotype was recorded a few times. The gene calls are TRBV18 and TRBJ1-5, with no clear D. CDR1 is KGHSH and CDR2 is LQKENI in the germline V gene. V shed 4 bases and J shed 2 bases, with 15 bases lying between them. The CDR3 has 16 residues. The CDR3 DNA reads as TGTGCCAGCTCACTGGACGACTTCTGGGGCAATCAGCCCCAGCATTTT. Protein sequence: CASSLDDFWGNQPQHF.

This clonotype has more than one count but fewer than ten. The CDR3 DNA is TGTGCCAGCAGCGTAGCCGGAGGGGTCGAGCAGTACTTC. This encodes CASSVAGGVEQYF. The chain recombines TRBV9 with TRBJ2-7; D possibly corresponds to TRBD2 (6 bases). V lost 0 bases to trimming and J lost 6 bases, with 10 bases between them. The V gene's germline CDR1 is SGDLS and CDR2 YYNGEE. The CDR3 spans 13 residues.

A few counts support this clonotype. The J gene is TRBJ2-3, the V gene TRBV10-3; D not resolved. The germline V gene encodes CDR1 ENHRY and CDR2 SYGVKD. CDR3 size: 16 residues. The ends were cut back, 8 bases at V and 0 bases at J, with 18 bases in the middle. The CDR3 loop is CAISDQSGPSTDTQYF. DNA for the CDR3: TGTGCCATCTCGGATCAGTCAGGACCTAGCACAGATACGCAGTATTTT.

In its sample, this clonotype was seen a few times. The J gene is TRBJ2-3, the V gene TRBV28; D may be TRBD1 (5 bases). The germline V gene has CDR1 MDHEN and CDR2 SYDVKM. The length of the CDR3 is 13 residues. The V and J ends lost 11 bases and 0 bases respectively, with 12 bases between them. The CDR3 nucleotides are TGTGCCGGGCGGACAACTAGCACAGATACGCAGTATTTT. Translation: CAGRTTSTDTQYF.

The gene calls are TRBV5-5 and TRBJ2-1; D is unresolved. The CDR3 totals 16 residues. Germline V CDR1 and CDR2: SGHKS, YYEKEE (reference sequence). V dropped 0 bases and J dropped 0 bases, with 10 bases sitting between them. CDR3 sequence (DNA): TGTGCCAGCAGCTTGGCGAATTCTGGCTCCTACAATGAGCAGTTCTTC. The encoded protein is CASSLANSGSYNEQFF.

This clonotype was picked up a small number of times. The chain employs TRBV12-3 or TRBV12-4 and TRBJ2-1; D is unresolved. CDR3 length: 11 amino acids. Deletions cut 7 bases from V and 10 bases from J, with 11 bases between. This CDR3 is CASTPLNEQFF. CDR3 coding DNA: TGTGCCAGCACTCCTCTCAACGAGCAGTTCTTC.

This clonotype appeared a few times. The chain carries TRBV7-3 and TRBJ2-1; tentatively, D is TRBD1 (6 bases). Trimming pared 5 bases from V and 5 bases from J, leaving 13 bases between. The CDR3 loop spans 14 amino acids. Germline assignment: CDR1 SGHTA and CDR2 FQGTGA. DNA of the CDR3: TGTGCCAGCAGCACAACCGGGACAAACAATGAGCAGTTCTTC. It translates to CASSTTGTNNEQFF.

This chain joins TRBV27 and TRBJ2-7; tentatively, D is TRBD2 (6 bases). The ends were cut back, 4 bases at V and 6 bases at J, with 16 bases in the middle. The germline CDR1 and CDR2 sequences are MNHEY and SMNVEV (reference sequence). The length of the CDR3 is 14 residues. DNA of the CDR3: TGTGCCAGCAGTTCCTCCTCCTCGGGGGTCGAGCAGTACTTC. This encodes CASSSSSSGVEQYF.

This clonotype was seen more than once but under ten times. This sequence joins TRBV30 and TRBJ2-3; D assignment may be TRBD1 or TRBD2 (5 bases each). This CDR3 has 15 residues. The V gene lost 0 bases and the J gene lost 3 bases, with 13 bases spanning the gap. CDR1 GTSNPN and CDR2 SVGIG come from the germline V gene (reference sequence). The CDR3 here is CAWSVVGTRTDTQYF. The CDR3 DNA sequence: TGTGCCTGGAGTGTAGTGGGGACCCGGACAGATACGCAGTATTTT.

This clonotype appeared a few times. The V and J genes are TRBV7-2 and TRBJ2-7; TRBD2 aligns across 8 bases. After removal of 5 bases from V and 3 bases from J, the junction contained 12 bases not matched to a gene. The CDR3 runs 16 residues. Per germline, CDR1 SGHTA and CDR2 FQGNSA. The CDR3 sequence: CASSLRSGTDYYEQYF. As DNA, the CDR3 is TGTGCCAGCAGCCTCCGTAGCGGGACGGATTACTACGAGCAGTACTTC.

In this sample, this clonotype turned up many times. The chain combines TRBV7-2 with TRBJ2-3; D is uncertain. Germline V gene lookup returns CDR1 SGHTA and CDR2 FQGNSA. The V and J ends lost 2 bases and 1 base respectively, with 4 bases between them. The length of the CDR3 is 13 residues. The CDR3 loop is CASSLWRTDTQYF. The CDR3 bases are TGTGCCAGCAGCTTATGGCGCACAGATACGCAGTATTTT. Together with reference TRBV7-2 and TRBJ2-3, the CDR3 gives the full variable domain: GAGVSQSPSNKVTEKGKDVELRCDPISGHTALYWYRQSLGQGLEFLIYFQGNSAPDKSGLPSDRFSAERTGGSVSTLTIQRTQQEDSAVYLCASSLWRTDTQYFGPGTRLTVL.

This clonotype came up many times. The V and J genes are TRBV7-9 and TRBJ2-1; 7 bases fit TRBD2. The CDR3 runs 14 residues. V shed 2 bases, J shed 4 bases, and the junction held 2 bases outside the gene matches. Germline CDR1 is SEHNR and CDR2 is FQNEAQ (reference sequence). The CDR3, as DNA: TGTGCCAGCAGCTTACAAGCGGGGTACAATGAGCAGTTCTTC. Its translation: CASSLQAGYNEQFF.

This clonotype was detected only a few times. The chain carries TRBV30 and TRBJ2-1, with 8 nucleotides matching TRBD2. With V trimmed by 3 bases and J by 8 bases, 6 bases remained unmatched. The CDR3 runs 13 residues. Looked up from germline, CDR1 is GTSNPN and CDR2 is SVGIG (reference sequence). CDR3 coding DNA: TGTGCCTGGAGCCCGGGACTAGTCTATGAGCAGTTCTTC. Its translation: CAWSPGLVYEQFF.

This clonotype has a handful of counts. The V call is TRBV11-2, the J call TRBJ2-2; possible D gene TRBD1, 5 bases. Germline V gene sequence: CDR1 SGHAT, CDR2 FQNNGV. Trimming stripped 7 bases from V and 4 bases from J, with 13 bases between. This CDR3 has 14 amino acids. Here the CDR3 DNA reads TGTGCCAGCACCATAGTCCAGGGCACCGGGGAGCTGTTTTTT. This sequence encodes CASTIVQGTGELFF.

This clonotype was seen more than once but under ten times. The chain uses TRBV20-1 and TRBJ2-5, with TRBD2 matching 14 bases. The CDR3 length is 15 residues. V gave up 5 bases and J gave up 4 bases; unmatched junction bases: 6. Per the germline V gene, CDR1 is DFQATT and CDR2 is SNEGSKA (reference sequence). The CDR3 bases are TGCAGTGCTCACCGGACTAGCGGGAGGTCAGAGACCCAGTACTTC. Residues: CSAHRTSGRSETQYF.

This clonotype showed up just a few times. This chain uses TRBV29-1 with TRBJ1-1; a possible D gene is TRBD1 (5 bases). V dropped 8 bases and J dropped 4 bases, with 14 bases sitting between them. Germline lookup yields CDR1 SQVTM and CDR2 ANQGSEA. There are 12 residues in the CDR3. Here the CDR3 reads CSIGGFGTEAFF. The CDR3 DNA sequence: TGCAGCATCGGGGGGTTTGGCACTGAAGCTTTCTTT. The full variable domain, completed using reference TRBV29-1 and TRBJ1-1, is SAVISQKPSRDICQRGTSLTIQCQVDSQVTMMFWYRQQPGQSLTLIATANQGSEATYESGFVIDKFPISRPNLTFSTLTVSNMSPEDSSIYLCSIGGFGTEAFFGQGTRLTVV.